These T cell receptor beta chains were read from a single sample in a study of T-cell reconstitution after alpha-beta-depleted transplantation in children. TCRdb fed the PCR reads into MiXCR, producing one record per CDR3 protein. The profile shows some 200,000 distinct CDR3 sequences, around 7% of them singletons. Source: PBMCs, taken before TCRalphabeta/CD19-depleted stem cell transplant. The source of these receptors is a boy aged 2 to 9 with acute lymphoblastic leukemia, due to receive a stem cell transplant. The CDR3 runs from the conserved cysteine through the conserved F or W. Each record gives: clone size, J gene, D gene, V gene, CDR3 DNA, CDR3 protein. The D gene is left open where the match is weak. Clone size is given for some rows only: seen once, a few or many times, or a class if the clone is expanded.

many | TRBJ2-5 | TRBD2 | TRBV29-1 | TGCAGCGTCAGGACTAGCGGGGGGCCCGAAGAGACCCAGTACTTC | CSVRTSGGPEETQYF
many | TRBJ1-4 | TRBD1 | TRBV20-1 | TGCAGTGCTTCCGGGACAGCTTTAGGTGAAAAACTGTTTTTT | CSASGTALGEKLFF
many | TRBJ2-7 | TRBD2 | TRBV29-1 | TGCAGCGTTGAGCTAGCGGAGGTCTACGAGCAGTACTTC | CSVELAEVYEQYF
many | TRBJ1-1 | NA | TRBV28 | TGTGCCAGTTCGGGGGCAGTGAGCACTGAAGCTTTCTTT | CASSGAVSTEAFF
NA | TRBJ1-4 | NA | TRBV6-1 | TGTGTCAGCAGTGAAGCGCTTCAGGGGAAGGCTGAAAAACTGTTTTTT | CVSSEALQGKAEKLFF
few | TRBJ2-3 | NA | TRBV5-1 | TGCGCCAGCAGGGCATCCCCGAGCACAGATACGCAGTATTTT | CASRASPSTDTQYF
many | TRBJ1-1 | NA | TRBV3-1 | TGTGCCAGCAGCCAAGAGACTGTGACTGAAGCTTTCTTT | CASSQETVTEAFF
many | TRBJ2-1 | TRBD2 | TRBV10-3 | TGTGCCATCAGTGCAAAGCGGGAGGAAGGTGAGCAGTTCTTC | CAISAKREEGEQFF
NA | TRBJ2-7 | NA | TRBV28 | TGTGCCAGCAGATCCCCCCGGGGCTCGTTATACGAGCAGTACTTC | CASRSPRGSLYEQYF
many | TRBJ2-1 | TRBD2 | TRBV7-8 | TGTGCCAGCAGCTTGGGGCTAGCGGGGGACAATGAGCAGTTCTTC | CASSLGLAGDNEQFF
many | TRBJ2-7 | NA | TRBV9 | TGTGCCAGCAGCGTCGGGGGCCTTCTAAGCTCCTACGAGCAGTACTTC | CASSVGGLLSSYEQYF
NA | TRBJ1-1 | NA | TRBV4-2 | TGTGCCAGCAGCCAAGGCGTAGGGACGAACACTGAAGCTTTCTTT | CASSQGVGTNTEAFF
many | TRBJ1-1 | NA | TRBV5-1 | TGCGCCAGCAGCTTGGAAAAGGGGGTTGCTGAAGCTTTCTTT | CASSLEKGVAEAFF
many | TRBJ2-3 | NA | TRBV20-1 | TGCAGTGCTAGAGAGGGCTTCACAGATACGCAGTATTTT | CSAREGFTDTQYF
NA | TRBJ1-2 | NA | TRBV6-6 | TGTGCCAGCAGCGTTTCAGGGAATGGCTACACCTTC | CASSVSGNGYTF
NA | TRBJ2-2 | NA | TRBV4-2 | TGTGCCAGCAGCCAAGAGGGAGGGAACACCGGGGAGCTGTTTTTT | CASSQEGGNTGELFF
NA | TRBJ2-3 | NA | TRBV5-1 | TGCGCCAGCAGCGAGGGGGGGACTAGCACAGATACGCAGTATTTT | CASSEGGTSTDTQYF
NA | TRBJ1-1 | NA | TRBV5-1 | TGCGCCAGCAGGGATAATCGAGGTCGGATGAACACTGAAGCTTTCTTT | CASRDNRGRMNTEAFF
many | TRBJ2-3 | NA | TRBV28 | TGTGCCAGCAGCCGTGCGGGCGCTAGCACAGATACGCAGTATTTT | CASSRAGASTDTQYF
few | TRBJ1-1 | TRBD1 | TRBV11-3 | TGTGCCAGCAGCTTGGACAGGCGTCTGAACACTGAAGCTTTCTTT | CASSLDRRLNTEAFF
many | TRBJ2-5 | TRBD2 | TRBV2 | TGTGCCAGCAGGGCGGTCGACGGGACTAGGCCTGTCGGGGGAGAGACCCAGTACTTC | CASRAVDGTRPVGGETQYF
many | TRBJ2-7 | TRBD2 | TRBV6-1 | TGTGCCAGCAGAGACGCTAGCGGATCCTACGAGCAGTACTTC | CASRDASGSYEQYF
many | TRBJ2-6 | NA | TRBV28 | TGTGCCAGCAGTTTATTAGGGTCGAGCTCTGGGGCCAACGTCCTGACTTTC | CASSLLGSSSGANVLTF
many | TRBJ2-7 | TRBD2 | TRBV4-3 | TGCGCCAGCAGCCAAGATCCCAGGGAGGGCGAGCAGTACTTC | CASSQDPREGEQYF
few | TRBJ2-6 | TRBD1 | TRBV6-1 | TGTGCCAGCAGAACGGACAGGCGAGCTGGGGCCAACGTCCTGACTTTC | CASRTDRRAGANVLTF
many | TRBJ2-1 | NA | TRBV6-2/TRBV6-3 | TGTGCCAGCCTACTCGGGGAAGAGCAGTTCTTC | CASLLGEEQFF
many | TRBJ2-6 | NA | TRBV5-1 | TGCGCCAGCAGCTTGGCCCCTAACGGTGGGGCCAACGTCCTGACTTTC | CASSLAPNGGANVLTF
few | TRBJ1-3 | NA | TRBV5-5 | TGTGCCAGCAGCACTCAACCCAACTCTGGAAACACCATATATTTT | CASSTQPNSGNTIYF
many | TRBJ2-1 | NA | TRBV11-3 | TGTGCCAGCAGCCGAAGAGCTAGCGAGTACAATGAGCAGTTCTTC | CASSRRASEYNEQFF
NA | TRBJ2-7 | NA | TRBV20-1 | TGCAGTGCTAGAGAGGGGAGCAGGGGAAGTTCTAAGCAGTACTTC | CSAREGSRGSSKQYF
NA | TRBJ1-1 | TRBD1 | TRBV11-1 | TGTGCCAGCATCCATAGCCCCAACAGGGGGCGTCGGGGTGAAACTGAAGCTTTCTTT | CASIHSPNRGRRGETEAFF
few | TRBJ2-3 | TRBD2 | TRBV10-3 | TGTGCCATCAGCAGAGCGGGGGGGTTCACAGATACGCAGTATTTT | CAISRAGGFTDTQYF
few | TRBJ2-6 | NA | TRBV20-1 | TGCAGTGCTAGTGACAGCCCCTCTGGGGCCAACGTCCTGACTTTC | CSASDSPSGANVLTF
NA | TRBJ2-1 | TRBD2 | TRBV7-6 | TGTGCCAGCAGCACCCGGACTAGCGGCGTCAGCTCCTACAATGAGCAGTTCTTC | CASSTRTSGVSSYNEQFF
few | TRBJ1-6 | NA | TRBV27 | TGTGCCAGCCGACCCGGGGTGTCTCAGTCACCCCTCCACTTT | CASRPGVSQSPLHF
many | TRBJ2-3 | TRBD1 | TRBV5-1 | TGCGCCAGCAGCTCACTACAGGACAGGGGGACAGATACGCAGTATTTT | CASSSLQDRGTDTQYF
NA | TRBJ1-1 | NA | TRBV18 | TGTGCCAGCTCACCACCGACCCTGAACACTGAAGCTTTCTTT | CASSPPTLNTEAFF
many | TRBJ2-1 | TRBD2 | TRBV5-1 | TGCGCCAGCAGTAGGTTAGCGGGGCCGCAGGCGTGGTTCTTC | CASSRLAGPQAWFF
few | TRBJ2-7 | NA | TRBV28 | TGTGCCAGCAGCCTTCAACGCGGGACAGCCCACGAGCAGTACTTC | CASSLQRGTAHEQYF
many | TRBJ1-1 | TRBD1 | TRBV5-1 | TGCGCCAGCAGCTTGGACCCAGGGGGTCAGTTGTCTGCTTTCTTT | CASSLDPGGQLSAFF
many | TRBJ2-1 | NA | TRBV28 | TGTGCCACCTACAGGGTGCTTAACTTACAAGGGTACAATGAGCAGTTCTTC | CATYRVLNLQGYNEQFF
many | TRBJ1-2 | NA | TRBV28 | TGTGCCAGCAGTTTAGCAAACTATGGCTACACCTTC | CASSLANYGYTF